The clone carrying this T cell receptor (beta chain) came up many times. TCRbeta library construction was performed incorporating unique molecular identifiers. TCRdb reprocessed the PCR reads with MiXCR, giving one entry per CDR3 protein. Found here are hundreds of thousands of distinct CDR3 sequences, 10% to 15% of them singletons; the top ten hold 0.79%. The data belong to a study of T-cell reconstitution after alpha-beta-depleted transplantation in children. J was trimmed by 5 bases and V by 2 bases; bases with no gene match: 10. In germline, CDR1 is SGHVS, CDR2 FQNEAQ. There are 16 residues in the CDR3.

The receptor's source is a girl aged 2 to 9 with congenital amegakaryocytic thrombocytopenia, due to receive a stem cell transplant. The gene calls are TRBV7-8 and TRBJ2-7, with TRBD2 identical over 9 bases. The material sequenced was PBMCs, taken before TCRalphabeta/CD19-depleted stem cell transplant. The CDR3 loop is CASSLSYSGRADEQYF. The CDR3 nucleotides are TGTGCCAGCAGCTTATCCTATAGCGGGAGAGCGGACGAGCAGTACTTC.